This entry concerns a single TCR beta chain. The sample belongs to a study of T cell repertoires in cytomegalovirus infection. The overall study: Matching HLA type, along with CMV infection, was indicated by public TCR beta signatures.

Trimming shortened V by 5 bases and J by 2 bases, and 13 bases separated the two germline ends. The CDR3 consists of 14 residues. The germline CDR1 and CDR2 sequences are MDHEN and SYDVKM. TCRdb called the reads again in MiXCR, with one record for every CDR3 protein. The table records 170,000 or so distinct CDR3 sequences, approximately 18% of them present only once. The sequencing sample was made of CD8+ T cells from PBMCs. This sequence joins TRBV28 and TRBJ2-7; D is uncertain. The sequence came from a human donor in good health (CMV status not recorded). Some clones in this sample may be carry-over from other donors' samples. The CDR3, as DNA: TGTGCCAGCAGTCCTACTATCCCGCCCTACGAGCAGTACTTC. This gives the protein CASSPTIPPYEQYF.